This record looks at one T cell receptor beta chain sequence and its context. What it recognizes is unknown. Here immunoSEQ multiplex PCR was the method, and the copy in TCRdb shows in-frame clones only, minus some. The sample records about 40,000 clones, approximately 70% being singletons. These data belong to a study of vaccination effects on CD4 cells after COVID-19. Study information: After expansion with viral peptide pools in the ViraFEST assay, antigen-specific CD4+ T cells were sequenced.

Upon completion of under eleven days in culture, CD4+ T cells were isolated. All study participants received two doses of BNT162b2 or mRNA-1273 vaccine. Previously uninfected by SARS-CoV-2, the vaccine recipients also showed negative nucleocapsid antibodies. On days 3 and 7, fresh IL-2 medium replaced half the medium. Findings and limits, study-wide: Cross-reactivity with common cold coronaviruses was shown by only 1 of 255 vaccine-induced clones in healthy vaccinees.

The CDR3 covers 11 residues. Per the germline V gene, CDR1 is SQVTM and CDR2 is ANQGSEA. Trimming at V came to 8 bases and at J to 7 bases, leaving 4 bases not matched to a gene. This sample comprised CD4+ T cells from PBMCs cultured without peptide, obtained after COVID-19 vaccination. The chain joins TRBV29-1 to TRBJ2-1, with 8 positions matching TRBD2. This clonotype was obtained from a human donor who received a COVID-19 vaccine. CDR3 sequence (DNA): TGCAGCTACGGGGGGGGGAATGAGCAGTTCTTC. Residues: CSYGGGNEQFF.